This passage covers 32 T cell receptor beta chains from one sample sequenced in a study of T cell clonality in common variable immunodeficiency. Clones were read by immunoSEQ multiplex PCR, and TCRdb kept only the in-frame ones, dropping some. The profile covers around 33,000 clones, none occurring a single time. Broader study findings: Reportedly, TCR beta sequences from common variable immunodeficiency showed fewer deletions and N-nucleotide insertions.

Their specific antigens are unknown. Sample: peripheral blood mononuclear cells. Receptors were obtained from a human donor with common variable immunodeficiency.

This clone was recorded a few times. The CDR3 sequence is CASSVESGQPQHF. The covered CDR3 bases are TGTGCCAGCAGTGTTGAATCGGGTCAGCCC. The V gene is TRBV6-4, the J gene TRBJ1-5; D not certain. The CDR3 end falls 3 residues outside the read, so it is completed with the germline J gene. The CDR3 totals 13 residues. Between the trimmed V and J ends, which lost 4 bases and 6 bases, there was a span of 10 bases. CDR1 and CDR2 from the germline V gene are MRHNA and SNTAGT.

This clone was seen ten or more times. The read ends 3 residues early relative to the CDR3; the germline J gene fills the gap. This sequence joins TRBV30 and TRBJ2-7; maybe TRBD2 (5 bases). Germline CDR1 is GTSNPN and CDR2 is SVGIG (reference sequence). Trimming pared 0 bases from V and 3 bases from J, leaving 12 bases between. The CDR3 is 14 amino acids. The sequenced CDR3 bases are TGTGCCTGGAGTGTAAAGGGCGGGTTCTACGAG. Amino acid sequence: CAWSVKGGFYE. The full CDR3 protein is CAWSVKGGFYEQYF.

This clone was counted at least ten times. The CDR3 spells CASSSGTGMNTEAFF. The sequenced part of the CDR3 DNA is TGTGCCAGCAGTTCCGGGACAGGGATGAACACTGAA. The V gene is TRBV7-2, the J gene TRBJ1-1; TRBD1 agrees at 9 bases. The read falls 3 residues short of the CDR3 end, and the missing part is taken from the germline J gene. The CDR3 is 15 residues long. V dropped 6 bases and J dropped 0; count of bases not matched to a gene: 5. Germline CDR1 SGHTA, CDR2 FQGNSA.

This clone was seen repeatedly, ten times or more. The missing CDR3 end, 3 residues past where the read stops, is filled in from the germline J gene. The chain recombines TRBV18 with TRBJ2-3, with TRBD2 matching 10 bases. V gave up 2 bases and J gave up 4 bases; unmatched junction bases: 0. The CDR3 runs 14 residues. CDR1 KGHSH and CDR2 LQKENI come from the germline V gene. CDR3 loop: CASSPSGRADTQYF. The sequenced part of the CDR3 DNA is TGTGCCAGCTCACCAAGCGGGAGGGCAGATACG.

This clone was seen at least ten times. The read falls 3 residues short of the CDR3 end, and the missing part is taken from the germline J gene. The chain recombines TRBV20-1 with TRBJ1-2, with D uncertain. CDR3 length: 17 amino acids. The germline CDR1 and CDR2 sequences are DFQATT and SNEGSKA (reference sequence). V lost 1 base, J lost 2 bases, and 20 bases lay in between. This CDR3 reads CSARAYFSGYRNYGYTF. The covered CDR3 bases are TGCAGTGCTAGAGCCTACTTCTCTGGTTATCGAAACTATGGC.

There are many counts of this clone. Read sequence stops 3 residues before the CDR3 end, and the germline J gene provides the missing end. This rearrangement joins TRBV6-1 to TRBJ1-2; no clear D. The germline gives CDR1 MNHNS, CDR2 SASEGT. CDR3 length equals 10 residues. Trimming left V 4 bases short and J 7 bases short, with 4 bases between. Here the CDR3 reads CASSGAGYTF. Incomplete CDR3 DNA: TGTGCCAGCAGTGGGGCTGGC.

This clone was seen many times. The read terminates 3 residues before the CDR3 end, so the remaining end is supplied by the germline J gene. The gene calls are TRBV7-2 and TRBJ1-4; 9 bases agree with TRBD1. The junction had 1 base not matched to a gene; V was cut back by 5 bases and J by 0 bases. The CDR3 loop spans 15 amino acids. Germline loops: CDR1 SGHTA, CDR2 FQGNSA. The CDR3 sequence is CASSRQGATNEKLFF. Partial CDR3 DNA: TGTGCCAGCAGCCGACAGGGGGCAACTAATGAAAAA.

This clone came up many times. The missing CDR3 end, 3 residues past where the read stops, is filled in from the germline J gene. The chain uses TRBV7-2 and TRBJ1-5; the D is unclear. Germline V gene lookup returns CDR1 SGHTA and CDR2 FQGNSA. V dropped 5 bases and J dropped 5 bases, with 13 bases sitting between them. The CDR3 is 14 residues long. The CDR3 here is CASSPRIGDQPQHF. The sequenced part of the CDR3 DNA is TGTGCCAGCAGCCCGAGAATCGGGGATCAGCCC.

About this clone itself: The observed sequence ends 3 residues before the CDR3 terminus, with the missing tail filled in from the germline J gene. V usage is TRBV18 and J usage is TRBJ2-5; the match to TRBD1 covers 9 bases. Germline V gene lookup returns CDR1 KGHSH and CDR2 LQKENI. CDR3 length: 14 residues. With V trimmed by 3 bases and J by 1 base, 0 bases remained unmatched. The sequenced part of the CDR3 DNA is TGTGCCAGCTCACCGGGACAGGGCCAAGAGACC. It translates to CASSPGQGQET. The whole CDR3 is CASSPGQGQETQYF. Drawing the rest from reference TRBV18 and TRBJ2-5, the complete variable domain is NAGVMQNPRHLVRRRGQEARLRCSPMKGHSHVYWYRQLPEEGLKFMVYLQKENIIDESGMPKERFSAEFPKEGPSILRIQQVVRGDSAAYFCASSPGQGQETQYFGPGTRLLVL.

This clone was found a few times. The read ends 3 residues before the CDR3 terminus; that terminus is restored from the germline J gene. J is TRBJ2-2 and V is TRBV19, with D perhaps TRBD2 (6 bases). The CDR3 totals 15 residues. Trimming pared 2 bases from V and 4 bases from J, leaving 11 bases between. CDR1 is LNHDA and CDR2 is SQIVND in the germline V gene (reference sequence). The CDR3 DNA, read in part, is TGTGCCAGTAGTATAATTAGCGGATTCACCGGGGAG. It specifies CASSIISGFTGE. The entire CDR3 is CASSIISGFTGELFF.

Details on this clone: With the read ending 3 residues before the CDR3 end, the germline J gene is used to fill in that end. This chain joins TRBV19 and TRBJ2-5; D remains ambiguous. Per the germline V gene, CDR1 is LNHDA and CDR2 is SQIVND (reference sequence). The length of the CDR3 is 14 residues. V shed 8 bases and J shed 2 bases, with 15 bases lying between them. The part of the CDR3 DNA that was read is TGTGCCAGTTCTCTCAGGAAAAATCAAGAGACC. Translation: CASSLRKNQET. The entire CDR3 reads CASSLRKNQETQYF.

This clone has more than one count but fewer than ten. The read ends 3 residues early relative to the CDR3; the germline J gene fills the gap. This chain connects TRBV5-4 to TRBJ2-5; 8 bases map to TRBD2. The J segment lost 0 bases and the V segment lost 3 bases, leaving 7 bases of the junction unmatched. Per the germline V gene, CDR1 is SGHNT and CDR2 is YYREEE (reference sequence). This CDR3 has 16 amino acids. The CDR3 DNA, read in part, is TGTGCCAGCAGCTCAAAGACTAGCGAAGACCAAGAGACC. This sequence encodes CASSSKTSEDQET. The full-length CDR3 reads as CASSSKTSEDQETQYF.

Concerning this clone itself: The read halts 3 residues ahead of the CDR3 end, with the missing end drawn from the germline J gene. The chain is built from TRBV2 and TRBJ2-7; D unresolved. Germline V CDR1 and CDR2: SNHLY, FYNNEI. This CDR3 spans 11 amino acids. V was clipped by 7 bases and J by 4 bases, with 8 bases between them. CDR3 DNA, as far as it was read: TGTGCCAGCACCTACTCTTACGAG. Its translation: CASTYSYE. The CDR3 in full is CASTYSYEQYF.

This clone was seen more than once but under ten times. With the read ending 3 residues before the CDR3 end, the germline J gene is used to fill in that end. At the DNA level, this CDR3 is encoded by other sequences in the same sample as well. This chain connects TRBV19 to TRBJ2-7; 10 bases are shared with TRBD2. With V trimmed by 3 bases and J by 2 bases, 1 base remained unmatched. The CDR3 covers 14 residues. Per germline, CDR1 LNHDA and CDR2 SQIVND (reference sequence). The CDR3 spells CASSITSGAYEQYF. CDR3 DNA, as far as it was read: TGTGCCAGTAGTATTACTAGCGGGGCCTACGAG.

This clone was detected many times. The read comes to an end 3 residues before the CDR3 does, leaving the germline J gene to fill in the end. The gene calls are TRBV29-1 and TRBJ1-2, with unresolved D. The CDR3 consists of 13 residues. Germline V gene lookup returns CDR1 SQVTM and CDR2 ANQGSEA. V was clipped by 2 bases and J by 0 bases, with 7 bases between them. CDR3 sequence: CSVEPGSNYGYTF. CDR3 DNA, as far as it was read: TGCAGCGTTGAACCGGGGTCTAACTATGGC. The complete variable domain, with remaining parts taken from reference TRBV29-1 and TRBJ1-2, reads SAVISQKPSRDICQRGTSLTIQCQVDSQVTMMFWYRQQPGQSLTLIATANQGSEATYESGFVIDKFPISRPNLTFSTLTVSNMSPEDSSIYLCSVEPGSNYGYTFGSGTRLTVV.

Only a few counts were recorded for this clone. Its ends do not fully match the called genes, so a read error is possible. The CDR3 is cut off 3 residues early in the read; its end comes from the germline J gene. The chain uses TRBV2 and TRBJ2-3, with 11 bases matching TRBD2. CDR1 is SNHLY and CDR2 is FYNNEI in the germline V gene. The CDR3 length is 18 residues. Here the CDR3 reads CASSPGASGRFSTDTQYF. The sequenced part of the CDR3 DNA is TGTGCTAGCAGCCCGGGGGCTAGCGGGAGGTTCTCCACAGATACG.

Comment on this clone: The sequenced fragment ends 3 residues before the CDR3 boundary, so the rest is inferred from the germline J gene. This sequence joins TRBV19 and TRBJ2-1, with 9 bases aligning to TRBD2. CDR1 is LNHDA, CDR2 SQIVND, per germline (reference sequence). Trimming removed 8 bases from V and 2 bases from J; junction bases left unmatched: 13. This CDR3 contains 17 residues. The DNA read from the CDR3 is TGTGCCAGTCATGGCCTAGCGGGGCAACCAACCTACAATGAG. It is translated as CASHGLAGQPTYNE. Given in full, the CDR3 is CASHGLAGQPTYNEQFF.

This clone was detected only a few times. Sequencing ends 3 residues short of the CDR3 end; the germline J gene provides the rest. The gene calls are TRBV6-2 or TRBV6-3 and TRBJ2-2, with a tentative D call TRBD2 (5 bases). V was pared by 6 bases and J by 2 bases, with 13 bases between. The CDR3 runs 15 residues. The germline V gene has CDR1 MNHEY and CDR2 SVGEGT. The DNA read from the CDR3 is TGTGCCAGCAGATCCTGGACTTTTAACACCGGGGAG. Amino acid sequence: CASRSWTFNTGE. The full-length CDR3 reads as CASRSWTFNTGELFF.

At least ten counts were recorded for this clone. The DNA read from the CDR3 is TGCAGTGCTAGAACTAGACAGGGCTCCTATGGC. Protein sequence: CSARTRQGSYG. The entire CDR3 protein reads CSARTRQGSYGYTF. V and J are TRBV20-1 and TRBJ1-2, with TRBD1 matching over 7 bases. Read sequence stops 3 residues before the CDR3 end, and the germline J gene provides the missing end. Germline V gene sequence: CDR1 DFQATT, CDR2 SNEGSKA (reference sequence). The CDR3 extends over 14 amino acids. J was trimmed by 4 bases and V by 2 bases; bases with no gene match: 7.

This clone was counted only a few times. The read halts 3 residues ahead of the CDR3 end, with the missing end drawn from the germline J gene. The chain links TRBV29-1 to TRBJ2-7, with 9 bases matching TRBD1. Germline-derived CDR1 and CDR2 are SQVTM and ANQGSEA. Trimming removed 3 bases from V and 4 bases from J; junction bases left unmatched: 4. This CDR3 spans 13 amino acids. Partial CDR3 DNA: TGCAGCGTTGAGGGGGACAGGGAGTACGAG. The encoded protein is CSVEGDREYE. The full CDR3 is CSVEGDREYEQYF.

This clone came up many times. The CDR3 end falls 3 residues outside the read, so it is completed with the germline J gene. This chain joins TRBV4-1 and TRBJ1-5; D remains ambiguous. CDR1 is MGHRA, CDR2 YSYEKL, per germline. Trimming shortened V by 0 bases and J by 5 bases, and 17 bases separated the two germline ends. The CDR3 sequence is 17 residues long. The CDR3 reads CASSQDDKSALYQPQHF. The CDR3 DNA, read in part, is TGCGCCAGCAGCCAAGACGACAAGTCCGCCTTGTATCAGCCC.

With respect to this clone: The CDR3 end is not reached by the read, which stops 3 residues before it; the germline J gene fills it in. This sequence joins TRBV6-1 and TRBJ2-1; weak D call: TRBD1 (6 bases). Germline loops: CDR1 MNHNS, CDR2 SASEGT. Trimming removed 4 bases from V and 6 bases from J, with 19 bases in between. The CDR3 extends over 16 amino acids. The DNA read from the CDR3 is TGTGCCAGCAGTGTACGCAGGGGATTTGAGTCCAATGAG. This translates into CASSVRRGFESNE. The CDR3 as a whole reads CASSVRRGFESNEQFF.

This clone showed up just a few times. Read data end 3 residues before the CDR3 end; the end is taken from the germline J gene. V usage is TRBV19 and J usage is TRBJ2-3; 14 bases match TRBD2. Germline trimming cut 8 bases from V and 3 bases from J; bases unmatched to any gene: 16. Per germline, CDR1 LNHDA and CDR2 SQIVND (reference sequence). The CDR3 consists of 19 residues. CDR3 bases read: TGTGCCAGTTGCGAAAGGGGACTAGCGGGAGTAGGAGGGACAGATACG. It is translated as CASCERGLAGVGGTDT. The whole CDR3 region reads CASCERGLAGVGGTDTQYF.

This clone was seen a few times. The read comes to an end 3 residues before the CDR3 does, leaving the germline J gene to fill in the end. The chain couples TRBV19 to TRBJ2-7; TRBD1 aligns across 8 bases. Per the germline V gene, CDR1 is LNHDA and CDR2 is SQIVND (reference sequence). This CDR3 contains 15 residues. J was trimmed by 3 bases and V by 8 bases; bases with no gene match: 12. CDR3 loop: CASSGTGTGDYEQYF. CDR3 DNA (partial): TGTGCCAGTTCCGGAACCGGGACAGGAGACTACGAG.

This clone was found many times. The CDR3 goes on 3 residues after the read ends, and that part is filled in from the germline J gene. V and J are TRBV5-4 and TRBJ1-1, with TRBD1 matching over 9 bases. Germline V lookup: CDR1 SGHNT, CDR2 YYREEE (reference sequence). CDR3 length equals 14 residues. The part of the CDR3 DNA that was read is TGTGCCAGCAGTGGGACAGGGAGTATGGGTTTG. It is translated as CASSGTGSMGL. The entire CDR3 sequence reads CASSGTGSMGLAFF.

Worth noting for this clone: With the read ending 3 residues before the CDR3 end, the germline J gene is used to fill in that end. This sequence joins TRBV7-9 and TRBJ1-3; D is ambiguous. CDR1 is SEHNR and CDR2 is FQNEAQ in the germline V gene (reference sequence). The V and J ends lost 5 bases and 4 bases respectively, with 9 bases between them. The CDR3 totals 13 residues. CDR3 DNA (partial): TGTGCCAGCAGCGCCGAACAGGGAAACACC. It yields the protein CASSAEQGNT. The complete CDR3 protein is CASSAEQGNTIYF.

The table lists this clone with many counts. The DNA ends 3 residues before the CDR3 does, and the rest of the CDR3 is filled in from the germline J gene. The chain links TRBV10-3 to TRBJ1-2; TRBD1 is a possible D gene (5 bases). The CDR3 is 13 amino acids. Germline assignment: CDR1 ENHRY and CDR2 SYGVKD. Between the trimmed V and J ends, which lost 5 bases and 5 bases, there was a span of 12 bases. The DNA read from the CDR3 is TGTGCCATCAGTTCCTCCGGGACTTATGGC. This gives the protein CAISSSGTYG. The whole CDR3 sequence is CAISSSGTYGYTF.

Concerning this clone: With the read ending 3 residues before the CDR3 end, the germline J gene is used to fill in that end. The chain has TRBV7-9 and TRBJ1-1; TRBD1 matches at 11 bases. Germline CDR1 reads SEHNR; CDR2 reads FQNEAQ (reference sequence). Unmatched junction bases numbered 5, after V lost 4 bases and J lost 4 bases. The CDR3 totals 15 residues. The CDR3 sequence is CASSSLGTGGTEAFF. The covered CDR3 bases are TGTGCCAGCAGCTCACTAGGGACAGGGGGCACTGAA. Supplemented by reference TRBV7-9 and TRBJ1-1, the full variable domain reads DTGVSQNPRHKITKRGQNVTFRCDPISEHNRLYWYRQTLGQGPEFLTYFQNEAQLEKSRLLSDRFSAERPKGSFSTLEIQRTEQGDSAMYLCASSSLGTGGTEAFFGQGTRLTVV.

This clone was recorded at least ten times. The CDR3 end falls 3 residues outside the read, so it is completed with the germline J gene. The V and J genes are TRBV11-2 and TRBJ2-1; D gene unclear. Germline assignment: CDR1 SGHAT and CDR2 FQNNGV. The CDR3 is made up of 15 amino acids. V was shortened by 2 bases and J by 0 bases, with 8 bases between the two germline ends. CDR3 sequence reads: CASSLPGSSYNEQFF. The CDR3 DNA, read in part, is TGTGCCAGCAGCTTACCCGGTAGCTCCTACAATGAG.

This clone was detected ten times or more. Incomplete CDR3 DNA: TGTGCCAGCAGTGGACTAGCGGGAGGGCACAATGAG. It translates to CASSGLAGGHNE. In full, the CDR3 is CASSGLAGGHNEQFF. V usage is TRBV6-1 and J usage is TRBJ2-1; TRBD2 agrees at 14 bases. The CDR3 end lies 3 residues beyond the end of the read and is filled in from the germline J gene. The germline V gene has CDR1 MNHNS and CDR2 SASEGT. The trim removed 4 bases at V and 5 bases at J, leaving 1 base unmatched. CDR3 length: 15 amino acids.

In its sample, this clone was seen many times. The CDR3 loop is CASSRTVGTGDTQYF. Incomplete CDR3 DNA: TGTGCCAGCAGCAGAACGGTGGGTACAGGGGATACG. The V and J genes are TRBV5-5 and TRBJ2-3, with D perhaps TRBD1 (6 bases). The CDR3 end lies 3 residues beyond the end of the read and is filled in from the germline J gene. Germline V lookup: CDR1 SGHKS, CDR2 YYEKEE (reference sequence). The ends were cut back, 4 bases at V and 6 bases at J, with 18 bases in the middle. This CDR3 is 15 amino acids long.

This clone was recorded a few times. The DNA ends 3 residues before the CDR3 does, and the rest of the CDR3 is filled in from the germline J gene. The genes are TRBV7-7 and TRBJ2-2, with a weak D call TRBD2 (6 bases). Trimming pared 8 bases from V and 6 bases from J, leaving 19 bases between. This CDR3 has 15 residues. CDR1 is SSHAT, CDR2 FNYEAQ, per germline (reference sequence). The CDR3 here is CASSMDGGVAGELFF. CDR3 bases read: TGTGCCAGCTCCATGGACGGGGGTGTAGCCGGGGAG.